Following are 25 T cell receptor beta chains from one sample sequenced in a study of T cells in Graves' hyperthyroidism and ophthalmopathy. Researchers amplified the TCR beta CDR3 regions from RNA transcripts. Initially, a first-round RT-PCR of the TCR CDR3 employed the HTBI primer set. TCRdb re-derived calls from the multiplex PCR reads in MiXCR, one entry per CDR3 protein. This table has some 490,000 distinct CDR3 sequences, about 16% appearing once. Sequenced input: blood. Receptors were obtained from a woman aged 25-40 years with Graves' ophthalmopathy.

A few counts support this clonotype. V and J are TRBV19 and TRBJ2-1; D tentatively reads TRBD1 or TRBD2 (5 bases each). Trimming removed 5 bases from V and 7 bases from J, with 27 bases in between. The CDR3 spans 18 residues. The germline gives CDR1 LNHDA, CDR2 SQIVND (reference sequence). The CDR3 reads CASSSGTSLGVRTNEQFF. As DNA, the CDR3 is TGTGCCAGTAGTTCCGGGACCTCGCTGGGGGTGAGAACGAATGAGCAGTTCTTC.

The V gene is TRBV27, the J gene TRBJ1-3; D possibly corresponds to TRBD1 (5 bases). The V and J ends lost 5 bases and 4 bases respectively, with 9 bases between them. The CDR3 has 13 amino acids. Germline CDR1 and CDR2: MNHEY and SMNVEV (reference sequence). As DNA, the CDR3 is TGTGCCAGCAGTCCAAACAGGGGAAACACCATATATTTT. Its protein is CASSPNRGNTIYF.

This clonotype was observed a few times. The gene calls are TRBV20-1 and TRBJ2-7; TRBD1 aligns across 9 bases. The CDR3 loop spans 14 amino acids. Trimming at V came to 6 bases and at J to 9 bases, leaving 15 bases not matched to a gene. Germline V CDR1 and CDR2: DFQATT, SNEGSKA (reference sequence). This chain's CDR3 is CSAGVGTGRLGQYF. The CDR3 DNA follows: TGCAGTGCGGGGGTCGGGACAGGGCGTCTTGGGCAGTACTTC.

Concerning this clonotype itself: A clone one base away is much larger, so this may be a read error. The V and J genes are TRBV7-9 and TRBJ2-5; D is unresolved. V lost 3 bases and J 4 bases, leaving 9 bases between the germline ends. The CDR3 length is 13 residues. Germline V gives CDR1 SEHNR, CDR2 FQNEAQ (reference sequence). The CDR3 loop reads CASSLNPPETQYF. CDR3 in DNA: TGTGCCAGCAGCTTGAACCCCCCAGAGACCCAGTACTTC.

This clonotype was seen many times. The chain recombines TRBV7-8 with TRBJ2-1; weak D call: TRBD1 (5 bases). This CDR3 has 15 residues. V was clipped by 3 bases and J by 4 bases, with 13 bases between them. Germline values: CDR1 SGHVS, CDR2 FQNEAQ. The CDR3 bases are TGTGCCAGCAGCTTTAGACAGACGTCGTACAATGAGCAGTTCTTC. It codes for CASSFRQTSYNEQFF. Filled out from reference TRBV7-8 and TRBJ2-1, the complete variable domain reads GAGVSQSPRYKVAKRGQDVALRCDPISGHVSLFWYQQALGQGPEFLTYFQNEAQLDKSGLPSDRFFAERPEGSVSTLKIQRTQQEDSAVYLCASSFRQTSYNEQFFGPGTRLTVL.

Comments on this clonotype: A much larger clone lies one base from this, so it may be a read error. The chain has TRBV11-2 and TRBJ2-7, with D possibly being TRBD2 (6 bases). The CDR3 sequence is 15 residues long. Germline V gene data show CDR1 as SGHAT and CDR2 as FQNNGV. Trimming removed 5 bases from V and 2 bases from J, with 16 bases in between. The CDR3, as DNA: TGTGCCAGCAGCAGCCGGGACTGTTACCCCTACGAGCAGTACTTC. Translated: CASSSRDCYPYEQYF.

The CDR3 nucleotides read TGTGCCAGTAGTATATTGGCGAACACCGGGGAGCTGTTTTTT. Residues: CASSILANTGELFF. The genes are TRBV19 and TRBJ2-2, with D unresolved. This CDR3 has 14 residues. Between the trimmed V and J ends, which lost 2 bases and 0 bases, there was a span of 4 bases. CDR1 and CDR2 from the germline V gene are LNHDA and SQIVND (reference sequence).

In this sample, this clonotype turned up many times. V is TRBV7-9 and J is TRBJ2-1; tentative D call: TRBD1 (6 bases). The CDR3 consists of 17 residues. Between the trimmed V and J ends, which lost 5 bases and 7 bases, there was a span of 24 bases. In germline, CDR1 is SEHNR, CDR2 FQNEAQ (reference sequence). CDR3 coding DNA: TGTGCCAGCAGCCCCCTCCAGACAGGCCCAGAACAAAATGAGCAGTTCTTC. Residues: CASSPLQTGPEQNEQFF.

This clonotype has ten or more counts. This chain links TRBV28 with TRBJ1-1; 8 nucleotides align to TRBD1. Trimming at V came to 6 bases and at J to 0 bases, leaving 3 bases not matched to a gene. This CDR3 contains 14 residues. CDR1 and CDR2 from the germline V gene are MDHEN and SYDVKM. The chain's CDR3 is CASSEDRVNTEAFF. CDR3 DNA sequence: TGTGCCAGCAGCGAGGACAGGGTGAACACTGAAGCTTTCTTT.

This clonotype has more than one count but fewer than ten. V is TRBV29-1 and J is TRBJ2-1; 7 nucleotides line up with TRBD1. The CDR3 runs 15 residues. CDR1 and CDR2 from the germline V gene are SQVTM and ANQGSEA. J was trimmed by 0 bases and V by 7 bases; bases with no gene match: 9. CDR3 nucleotide sequence: TGCAGCGGATGGGGGACAGAGAGCTCCTACAATGAGCAGTTCTTC. This encodes CSGWGTESSYNEQFF.

This clonotype turned up a few times. The chain has TRBV4-3 and TRBJ2-1, with TRBD2 identical over 7 bases. The germline CDR1 and CDR2 sequences are LGHNA and YSLEER. With V trimmed by 0 bases and J by 3 bases, 2 bases remained unmatched. The length of the CDR3 is 15 residues. The CDR3 DNA reads as TGCGCCAGCAGCCAAGATCCTAGCGGCTACAATGAGCAGTTCTTC. Amino acids: CASSQDPSGYNEQFF.

This clonotype was seen a few times. CDR3 nucleotides: TGTGCCAGCAGTTCCCCGAATAGCGGGAGATTTTTCGGCTACAATGAGCAGTTCTTC. Translation gives CASSSPNSGRFFGYNEQFF. The genes are TRBV6-1 and TRBJ2-1, with TRBD2 matching over 9 bases. Germline V gene data show CDR1 as MNHNS and CDR2 as SASEGT. Trimming cost V 5 bases and J 3 bases; bases outside gene matches: 17. The CDR3 sequence is 19 residues long.

This clonotype was counted ten times or more. The CDR3 DNA sequence: TGTGCCAGCAGATCTACCTACAATGAGCAGTTCTTC. Translated, it gives CASRSTYNEQFF. The chain joins TRBV11-1 to TRBJ2-1; no clear D. This CDR3 comprises 12 residues. V shed 6 bases and J shed 2 bases, with 5 bases lying between them. Per germline, CDR1 SGHAT and CDR2 FQDESV (reference sequence).

CDR3 nucleotides: TGTGCCAGCAGTCCTTCAGCTGGGGCCAACGTCCTGACTTTC. Protein: CASSPSAGANVLTF. The chain links TRBV6-1 to TRBJ2-6; D remains ambiguous. There are 14 residues in the CDR3. From germline, CDR1 is MNHNS and CDR2 SASEGT. Trimming removed 5 bases at V and 2 bases at J, with 7 bases between.

The rearrangement joins TRBV28 to TRBJ1-2, with a possible D match to TRBD1 (5 bases). Germline assignment: CDR1 MDHEN and CDR2 SYDVKM. V shed 6 bases and J shed 1 base, with 21 bases lying between them. This CDR3 has 17 amino acids. Here the CDR3 DNA reads TGTGCCAGCAGCTTTTACCCAAACGGAGGGGTTAACTATGGCTACACCTTC. It is translated as CASSFYPNGGVNYGYTF.

V is TRBV4-3 and J is TRBJ2-7; D tentatively fits TRBD1 or TRBD2 (5 bases each). Trimming left V 1 base short and J 6 bases short, with 16 bases between. This CDR3 spans 15 amino acids. CDR1 is LGHNA, CDR2 YSLEER, per germline. In nucleotides, the CDR3 is TGCGCCAGCAGCCAAGGACGAGGGAGTGGGGCCGAGCAGTACTTC. Residues: CASSQGRGSGAEQYF.

This clonotype has ten or more counts. This chain uses TRBV5-1 with TRBJ2-1; 7 bases agree with TRBD2. The CDR3 extends over 13 amino acids. The V segment lost 6 bases and the J segment 8 bases; nucleotides outside the gene matches: 8. Germline lookup yields CDR1 SGHRS and CDR2 YFSETQ. The CDR3 protein is CASTSNGGDEQFF. CDR3 DNA: TGCGCCAGCACCTCCAATGGGGGGGATGAGCAGTTCTTC.

This clonotype has at least ten counts. Here the CDR3 DNA reads TGTGCCAGCATCAGAACCGGGGCAGGGACTTACAATGAGCAGTTCTTC. Protein: CASIRTGAGTYNEQFF. The chain has TRBV7-2 and TRBJ2-1, with TRBD2 as a possible D gene (6 bases). This CDR3 contains 16 residues. Germline lookup yields CDR1 SGHTA and CDR2 FQGNSA. Trimming removed 7 bases from V and 4 bases from J, with 20 bases in between.

CDR3 sequence: CASSYSKRADSPLHF. The CDR3 nucleotides are TGTGCCAGCAGTTACTCGAAGAGGGCGGATTCACCCCTCCACTTT. The chain combines TRBV6-9 with TRBJ1-6; D is ambiguous. V was shortened by 3 bases and J by 8 bases, with 14 bases between the two germline ends. The CDR3 contains 15 residues. CDR1 and CDR2 (germline): MNHGY, SVAAGI.

This clonotype was counted between two and nine times. The genes are TRBV6-1 and TRBJ2-2; D unresolved. Germline CDR1 MNHNS, CDR2 SASEGT. The V and J ends lost 3 bases and 2 bases respectively, with 19 bases between them. The CDR3 covers 18 residues. CDR3 amino acids: CASSDTILQETNTGELFF. As DNA, the CDR3 is TGTGCCAGCAGTGATACGATACTGCAGGAGACAAACACCGGGGAGCTGTTTTTT.

This clonotype was recorded at least ten times. The gene calls are TRBV30 and TRBJ1-2; D is undetermined. Trimming removed 2 bases at V and 4 bases at J, with 11 bases between. Germline V gives CDR1 GTSNPN, CDR2 SVGIG (reference sequence). CDR3 size: 13 residues. This CDR3 is CAWSLRVTYGYTF. For the CDR3, the DNA is TGTGCCTGGAGTTTACGGGTTACCTATGGCTACACCTTC.

This clonotype was counted many times. The chain has TRBV20-1 and TRBJ2-4, with D maybe TRBD1 (5 bases). The V gene's germline CDR1 is DFQATT and CDR2 SNEGSKA (reference sequence). This CDR3 comprises 17 residues. Trimming removed 7 bases at V and 0 bases at J, with 22 bases between. This CDR3 reads CSVQPSDSHLAKNIQYF. The CDR3 coding sequence is TGCAGTGTTCAACCCTCCGACAGCCACTTAGCCAAAAACATTCAGTACTTC.

J is TRBJ2-7 and V is TRBV7-9, with D unresolved. The CDR3 covers 15 residues. The germline CDR1 and CDR2 sequences are SEHNR and FQNEAQ (reference sequence). Between the trimmed V and J ends, which lost 1 base and 4 bases, there was a span of 14 bases. This CDR3 is CASSLVPLGVYEQYF. CDR3 sequence (DNA): TGTGCCAGCAGCTTAGTCCCCCTTGGAGTATACGAGCAGTACTTC.

This clonotype was found many times. V and J are TRBV7-2 and TRBJ2-1; D call uncertain. This CDR3 region has 11 residues. The V end was cut by 5 bases, the J end by 10 bases, with 9 bases between. CDR1 and CDR2 from the germline V gene are SGHTA and FQGNSA. Here the CDR3 reads CASSVTYEQFF. CDR3 DNA: TGTGCCAGCAGCGTAACATACGAGCAGTTCTTC.

A word on this clonotype: Given a much more abundant clone one base away, this may be a read error. The genes are TRBV29-1 and TRBJ1-1; 7 positions match TRBD1. J lost 1 base, V lost 3 bases, and 8 bases had no gene match. The CDR3 runs to 15 residues. From germline, CDR1 is SQVTM and CDR2 ANQGSEA. The CDR3 bases are TGCAGCGTTGATCTGACAGGGTCCCCGAACACTGAAGCTTTCTTT. This sequence encodes CSVDLTGSPNTEAFF.